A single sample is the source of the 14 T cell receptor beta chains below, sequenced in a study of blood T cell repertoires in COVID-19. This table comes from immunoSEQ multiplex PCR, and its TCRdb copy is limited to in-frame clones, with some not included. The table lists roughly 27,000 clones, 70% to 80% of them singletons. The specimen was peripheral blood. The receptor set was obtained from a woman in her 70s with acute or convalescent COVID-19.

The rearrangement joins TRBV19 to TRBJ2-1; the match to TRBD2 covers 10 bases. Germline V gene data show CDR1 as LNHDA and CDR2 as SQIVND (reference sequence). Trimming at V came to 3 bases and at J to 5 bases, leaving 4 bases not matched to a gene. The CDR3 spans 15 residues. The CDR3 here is CASSMLAGVNNEQFF. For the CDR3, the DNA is TGTGCCAGTAGTATGCTAGCGGGGGTGAACAATGAGCAGTTCTTC.

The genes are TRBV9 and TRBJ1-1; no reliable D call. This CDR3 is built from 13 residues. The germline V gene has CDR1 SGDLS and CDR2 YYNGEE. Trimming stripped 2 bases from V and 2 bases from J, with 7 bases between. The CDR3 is CASSVAGNTEAFF. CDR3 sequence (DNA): TGTGCCAGCAGCGTGGCGGGAAACACTGAAGCTTTCTTT.

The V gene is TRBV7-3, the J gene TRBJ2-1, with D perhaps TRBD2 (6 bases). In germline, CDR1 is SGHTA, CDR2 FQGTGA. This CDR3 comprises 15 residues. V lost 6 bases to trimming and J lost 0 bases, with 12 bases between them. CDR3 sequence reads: CASSDSGSSYNEQFF. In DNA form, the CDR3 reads TGTGCCAGCAGTGATAGCGGAAGCTCCTACAATGAGCAGTTCTTC.

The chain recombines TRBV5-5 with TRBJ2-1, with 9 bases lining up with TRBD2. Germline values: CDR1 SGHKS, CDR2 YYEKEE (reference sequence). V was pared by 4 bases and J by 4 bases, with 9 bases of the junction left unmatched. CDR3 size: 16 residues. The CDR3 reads CASSALAGDTYNEQFF. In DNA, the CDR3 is TGTGCCAGCAGCGCATTAGCGGGGGATACGTACAATGAGCAGTTCTTC. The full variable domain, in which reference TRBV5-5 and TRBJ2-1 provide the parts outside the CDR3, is DAGVTQSPTHLIKTRGQQVTLRCSPISGHKSVSWYQQVLGQGPQFIFQYYEKEERGRGNFPDRFSARQFPNYSSELNVNALLLGDSALYLCASSALAGDTYNEQFFGPGTRLTVL.

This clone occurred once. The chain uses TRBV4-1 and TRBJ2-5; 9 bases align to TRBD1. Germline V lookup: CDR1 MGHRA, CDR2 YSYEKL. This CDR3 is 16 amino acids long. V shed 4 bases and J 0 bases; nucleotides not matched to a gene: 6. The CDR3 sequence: CASSPGDRGYQETQYF. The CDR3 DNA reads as TGCGCCAGCAGCCCCGGAGACAGGGGGTACCAAGAGACCCAGTACTTC.

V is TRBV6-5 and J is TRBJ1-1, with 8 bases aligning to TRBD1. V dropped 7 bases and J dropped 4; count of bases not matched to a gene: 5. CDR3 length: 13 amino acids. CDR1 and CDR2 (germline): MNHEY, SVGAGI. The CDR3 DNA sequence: TGTGCCAGCAAAGCAGGGGGCTTCACTGAAGCTTTCTTT. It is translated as CASKAGGFTEAFF.

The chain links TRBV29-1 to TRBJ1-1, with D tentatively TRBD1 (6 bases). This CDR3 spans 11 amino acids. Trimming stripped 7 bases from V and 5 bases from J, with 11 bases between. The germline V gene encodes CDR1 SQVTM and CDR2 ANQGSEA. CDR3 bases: TGCAGCGCCGGCAGGGGAACTGAAGCTTTCTTT. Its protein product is CSAGRGTEAFF.

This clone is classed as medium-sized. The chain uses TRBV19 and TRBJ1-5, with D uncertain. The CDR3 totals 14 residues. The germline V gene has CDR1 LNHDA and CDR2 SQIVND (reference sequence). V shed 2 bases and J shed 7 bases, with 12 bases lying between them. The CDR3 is CASSIQGSYQPQHF. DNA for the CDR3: TGTGCCAGTAGTATACAAGGGAGCTACCAGCCCCAGCATTTT.

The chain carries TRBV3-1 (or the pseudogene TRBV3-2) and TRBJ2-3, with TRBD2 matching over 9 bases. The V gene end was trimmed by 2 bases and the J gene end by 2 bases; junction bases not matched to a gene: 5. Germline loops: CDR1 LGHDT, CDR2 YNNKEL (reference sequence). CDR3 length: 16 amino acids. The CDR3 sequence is CASSQSGRPFTDTQYF. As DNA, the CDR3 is TGTGCCAGCAGCCAAAGCGGGAGGCCTTTCACAGATACGCAGTATTTT.

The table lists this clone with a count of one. CDR3 amino acids: CSVLIAGGRREQFF. DNA of the CDR3: TGCAGCGTTCTCATAGCGGGGGGGCGGAGGGAGCAGTTCTTC. V and J are TRBV29-1 and TRBJ2-1, with TRBD2 identical over 11 bases. This CDR3 has 14 amino acids. Germline CDR1 is SQVTM and CDR2 is ANQGSEA. V shed 5 bases, J shed 10 bases, and the junction held 10 bases outside the gene matches.

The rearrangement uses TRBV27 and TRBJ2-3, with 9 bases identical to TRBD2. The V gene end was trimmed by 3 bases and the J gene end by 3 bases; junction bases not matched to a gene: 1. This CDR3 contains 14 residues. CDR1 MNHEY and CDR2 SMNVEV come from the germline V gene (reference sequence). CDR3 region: CASSFAGGTDTQYF. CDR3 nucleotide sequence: TGTGCCAGCAGTTTTGCGGGGGGGACAGATACGCAGTATTTT.

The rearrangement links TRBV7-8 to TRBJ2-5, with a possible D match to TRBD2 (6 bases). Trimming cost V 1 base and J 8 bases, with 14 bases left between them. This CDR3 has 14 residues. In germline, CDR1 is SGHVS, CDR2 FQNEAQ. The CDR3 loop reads CASSLEGGGRTQYF. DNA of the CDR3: TGTGCCAGCAGCTTAGAAGGTGGAGGGAGAACCCAGTACTTC.

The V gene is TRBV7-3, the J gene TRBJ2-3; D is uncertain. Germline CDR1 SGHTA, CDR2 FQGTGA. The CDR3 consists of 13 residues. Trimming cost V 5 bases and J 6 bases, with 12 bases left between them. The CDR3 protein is CASSDPLEDTQYF. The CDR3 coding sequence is TGTGCCAGCAGCGACCCTCTAGAGGATACGCAGTATTTT.

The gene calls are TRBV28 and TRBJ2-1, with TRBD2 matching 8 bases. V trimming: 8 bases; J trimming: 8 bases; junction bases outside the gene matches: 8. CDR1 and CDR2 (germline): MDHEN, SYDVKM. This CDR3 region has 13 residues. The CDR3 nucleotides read TGTGCCAGCGTCCGGGGGGGATACGATGAGCAGTTCTTC. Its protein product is CASVRGGYDEQFF.